These 19 T cell receptor beta chains originate from one sample sequenced in a study of cytomegalovirus exposure and HLA in healthy donors. Sequencing was performed with immunoSEQ multiplex PCR; in TCRdb, only in-frame clones are kept and a portion is missing. The table includes some 130,000 clones, approximately 87% detected once. Sequencing input: PBMCs. These receptors came from a man between 18 and 35 years old in good health and CMV-seronegative.

The genes are TRBV7-2 and TRBJ2-7; D perhaps matches TRBD2 (6 bases). The V gene's germline CDR1 is SGHTA and CDR2 FQGNSA. The CDR3 loop spans 17 amino acids. Trimming stripped 1 base from V and 6 bases from J, with 22 bases between. In DNA form, the CDR3 reads TGTGCCAGCAGCTTAGGACAGTACGGACTAAGGAGTTCCGAGCAGTACTTC. Translated: CASSLGQYGLRSSEQYF.

There are a few counts of this clone. V gene TRBV9 combines with J gene TRBJ1-2; TRBD1 matches 8 bases. This CDR3 is built from 14 residues. V shed 4 bases, J shed 9 bases, and the junction held 11 bases outside the gene matches. The germline V gene encodes CDR1 SGDLS and CDR2 YYNGEE. This chain's CDR3 is CASSPTWTGMSYTF. Here the CDR3 DNA reads TGTGCCAGCAGCCCGACCTGGACAGGGATGAGCTACACCTTC. The variable domain in full, with the rest retrieved from reference TRBV9 and TRBJ1-2, is DSGVTQTPKHLITATGQRVTLRCSPRSGDLSVYWYQQSLDQGLQFLIQYYNGEERAKGNILERFSAQQFPDLHSELNLSSLELGDSALYFCASSPTWTGMSYTFGSGTRLTVV.

The rearrangement joins TRBV30 to TRBJ2-3, with 13 bases that match TRBD2. Germline loops: CDR1 GTSNPN, CDR2 SVGIG (reference sequence). The CDR3 is 15 amino acids. The V gene end was trimmed by 5 bases and the J gene end by 2 bases; junction bases not matched to a gene: 4. CDR3 sequence reads: CAWGTSGISTDTQYF. The CDR3 DNA reads TGTGCCTGGGGGACTAGCGGGATTTCCACAGATACGCAGTATTTT.

The chain uses TRBV13 and TRBJ1-2; maybe TRBD1 (6 bases). Germline values: CDR1 PRHDT, CDR2 FYEKMQ (reference sequence). Trimming removed 4 bases at V and 4 bases at J, with 13 bases between. The CDR3 has 14 residues. The CDR3 sequence: CASSSRRGSYGYTF. The CDR3 region has the DNA TGTGCCAGCAGCTCAAGAAGGGGGAGCTATGGCTACACCTTC.

A single count supports this clone. The chain is built from TRBV7-8 and TRBJ2-2, with 9 bases aligning to TRBD1. Germline V gene sequence: CDR1 SGHVS, CDR2 FQNEAQ. V shed 6 bases and J 0 bases; nucleotides not matched to a gene: 5. This CDR3 has 16 amino acids. This CDR3 is CASRIGTGTNTGELFF. As DNA, the CDR3 is TGTGCCAGCAGAATAGGGACAGGGACGAACACCGGGGAGCTGTTTTTT.

V usage is TRBV5-4 and J usage is TRBJ2-5; 7 bases line up with TRBD1. Germline CDR1 SGHNT, CDR2 YYREEE (reference sequence). CDR3 length equals 13 residues. The J segment lost 7 bases and the V segment lost 4 bases, leaving 7 bases of the junction unmatched. The CDR3 DNA reads as TGTGCCAGCAGCAACACAGGGGTGGGGACCCAGTACTTC. Translated: CASSNTGVGTQYF.

The rearrangement joins TRBV10-3 to TRBJ2-2; D not certain. The CDR3 has 11 residues. CDR1 is ENHRY and CDR2 is SYGVKD in the germline V gene. Trimming removed 5 bases from V and 6 bases from J, with 4 bases in between. The CDR3 coding sequence is TGTGCCATCAGTCGCGCCGGGGAGCTGTTTTTT. The encoded protein is CAISRAGELFF.

The chain links TRBV12-5 to TRBJ2-7; a possible D gene is TRBD2 (6 bases). The CDR3 has 16 residues. The germline CDR1 and CDR2 sequences are LGHNT and FRNRAP. Trimming shortened V by 2 bases and J by 0 bases, and 14 bases separated the two germline ends. The CDR3 loop is CASGLSAGGASYEQYF. The CDR3 DNA is TGTGCTAGTGGTTTGTCCGCAGGAGGGGCCTCCTACGAGCAGTACTTC.

V is TRBV27 and J is TRBJ2-1; D remains unclear. Germline CDR1 and CDR2: MNHEY and SMNVEV (reference sequence). The CDR3 extends over 16 amino acids. Trimming removed 2 bases at V and 3 bases at J, with 14 bases between. CDR3 sequence: CASSLIYQSGYNEQFF. The CDR3 nucleotides read TGTGCCAGCAGTTTAATTTACCAGTCAGGCTACAATGAGCAGTTCTTC.

The rearrangement links TRBV9 to TRBJ2-7; 9 bases fit TRBD2. V trimming: 3 bases; J trimming: 6 bases; junction bases outside the gene matches: 7. This CDR3 is 14 amino acids long. Germline V gene lookup returns CDR1 SGDLS and CDR2 YYNGEE. CDR3 region: CASSALAGWGEQYF. The CDR3 DNA reads TGTGCCAGCAGCGCACTAGCGGGCTGGGGCGAGCAGTACTTC.

The V call is TRBV4-1, the J call TRBJ1-2, with 7 bases identical to TRBD1. This CDR3 is 18 amino acids long. The J segment lost 2 bases and the V segment lost 1 base, leaving 13 bases of the junction unmatched. Germline V gene sequence: CDR1 MGHRA, CDR2 YSYEKL. The CDR3 sequence: CASSQGNGGRGRNYGYTF. The DNA for the CDR3 is TGCGCCAGCAGCCAAGGAAATGGGGGAAGGGGGCGGAACTATGGCTACACCTTC.

This clone was seen once. The chain recombines TRBV5-8 with TRBJ2-5; 8 positions match TRBD1. CDR1 and CDR2 (germline): SGHTS, YDEGEE. J gave up 5 bases and V 4 bases, and 10 bases lay outside the gene matches. CDR3 length: 15 residues. The DNA for the CDR3 is TGTGCCAGCAGCCCCCGGGGCAGGGGGCTGGAGACCCAGTACTTC. Translation gives CASSPRGRGLETQYF.

The rearrangement joins TRBV10-1 to TRBJ1-1; unclear D gene. Germline V gene lookup returns CDR1 WNHNN and CDR2 SYGVQD (reference sequence). The CDR3 covers 13 residues. V was clipped by 5 bases and J by 2 bases, with 9 bases between them. CDR3 loop: CASSRSGNTEAFF. The DNA of the CDR3 is TGCGCCAGCAGTCGAAGCGGTAACACTGAAGCTTTCTTT.

The chain employs TRBV2 and TRBJ2-5, with D maybe TRBD1 (5 bases). Looked up from germline, CDR1 is SNHLY and CDR2 is FYNNEI. V was clipped by 0 bases and J by 7 bases, with 15 bases between them. The CDR3 loop spans 15 amino acids. The CDR3 coding sequence is TGTGCCAGCAGTGAAGCAGTTACAGGCAAGGCGACCCAGTACTTC. This codes for CASSEAVTGKATQYF.

The chain employs TRBV7-9 and TRBJ2-2, with TRBD2 as a possible D gene (6 bases). Germline loops: CDR1 SEHNR, CDR2 FQNEAQ (reference sequence). The V and J ends lost 4 bases and 6 bases respectively, with 15 bases between them. The CDR3 has 15 amino acids. CDR3 region: CASSSLFGDSGELFF. The CDR3, as DNA: TGTGCCAGCAGCTCCCTCTTTGGGGACTCCGGGGAGCTGTTTTTT.

The J gene is TRBJ2-2, the V gene TRBV7-9; D is possibly TRBD2 (6 bases). Per the germline V gene, CDR1 is SEHNR and CDR2 is FQNEAQ (reference sequence). V gave up 4 bases and J gave up 3 bases, with 6 bases separating them. The CDR3 extends over 13 amino acids. In DNA form, the CDR3 reads TGTGCCAGCAGCTGGGGGGACACCGGGGAGCTGTTTTTT. This sequence encodes CASSWGDTGELFF.

The V and J genes are TRBV6-6 and TRBJ2-4, with 7 bases matching TRBD2. The CDR3 runs to 16 residues. CDR1 is MNHNY and CDR2 is SVGAGI in the germline V gene (reference sequence). The V segment lost 5 bases and the J segment 0 bases; nucleotides outside the gene matches: 7. CDR3 sequence reads: CASSRALAVAKNIQYF. CDR3 DNA sequence: TGTGCCAGCAGTCGCGCCCTAGCGGTAGCCAAAAACATTCAGTACTTC.

The V and J genes are TRBV7-9 and TRBJ1-1; D is unclear. With 1 base removed from V and 0 bases from J, the gap between germline ends came to 9 bases. The length of the CDR3 is 15 residues. Germline lookup yields CDR1 SEHNR and CDR2 FQNEAQ (reference sequence). The CDR3 spells CASSLGGNMNTEAFF. The CDR3 DNA sequence: TGTGCCAGCAGCTTAGGAGGGAACATGAACACTGAAGCTTTCTTT.

The rearrangement links TRBV7-6 to TRBJ2-5; the D gene is possibly TRBD2 (5 bases). V was shortened by 2 bases and J by 1 base, with 11 bases between the two germline ends. The length of the CDR3 is 15 residues. CDR1 is SGHVS and CDR2 is FNYEAQ in the germline V gene. As DNA, the CDR3 is TGTGCCAGCAGCTTACCGGGGTACCGCCAAGAGACCCAGTACTTC. It codes for CASSLPGYRQETQYF.